The 7 T cell receptor beta chains below come from one sample, sequenced in a study of control samples from healthy donors and cancer patients. The table came from immunoSEQ multiplex PCR; TCRdb's copy has only in-frame clones and leaves some out. There are around 250,000 clones in the sample; 82% occur only once, and about 14% lies in the top ten. Material for sequencing was PBMCs. All receptors come from a woman aged 55-70 years with lung cancer.

This chain uses TRBV5-1 with TRBJ2-2, with D possibly matching TRBD1 (5 bases). The CDR3 is 14 residues long. V lost 4 bases and J 4 bases, leaving 11 bases between the germline ends. The germline CDR1 and CDR2 sequences are SGHRS and YFSETQ. The CDR3 loop reads CASSIQGSTGELFF. The CDR3 DNA reads TGCGCCAGCAGCATCCAGGGTTCCACCGGGGAGCTGTTTTTT.

The rearrangement joins TRBV7-3 to TRBJ2-2, with TRBD2 matching 8 bases. Germline V gives CDR1 SGHTA, CDR2 FQGTGA. There are 16 residues in the CDR3. V lost 5 bases, J lost 7 bases, and 12 bases stayed unmatched. CDR3 DNA: TGTGCCAGCAGCCCCCTACCGGGACTAGGGGGCGGGGAGCTGTTTTTT. Its protein product is CASSPLPGLGGGELFF.

The J gene is TRBJ1-1, the V gene TRBV5-6; the match to TRBD1 covers 7 bases. The CDR3 covers 18 residues. The germline CDR1 and CDR2 sequences are SGHDT and YYEEEE. J gave up 5 bases and V 1 base, and 17 bases lay outside the gene matches. The CDR3 is CASSLFGGTAGQRTEAFF. The DNA for the CDR3 is TGTGCCAGCAGCTTGTTCGGGGGGACAGCGGGGCAGAGGACTGAAGCTTTCTTT.

The J gene is TRBJ2-7, the V gene TRBV5-1, with TRBD2 matching 7 bases. V lost 0 bases and J lost 3; bases outside the gene matches: 9. The CDR3 spans 16 residues. Germline V CDR1 and CDR2: SGHRS, YFSETQ. The CDR3 DNA sequence: TGCGCCAGCAGCTTGGCCGGGGGGACGTCCTACTACGAGCAGTACTTC. Its translation: CASSLAGGTSYYEQYF.

The gene calls are TRBV2 and TRBJ1-1, with a possible D match to TRBD1 (5 bases). V lost 6 bases and J 10 bases, leaving 21 bases between the germline ends. CDR1 and CDR2 (germline): SNHLY, FYNNEI. The CDR3 runs 14 residues. The DNA for the CDR3 is TGTGCCAGCAGCCTGACCGCAGGGACGGAGGGAGCTTTCTTT. Protein sequence: CASSLTAGTEGAFF.

The rearrangement uses TRBV6-5 and TRBJ1-2; a weak D match, TRBD1 (6 bases). The CDR3 totals 13 residues. The germline V and J ends were trimmed by 8 bases and 4 bases, with 14 bases remaining between them. The V gene's germline CDR1 is MNHEY and CDR2 SVGAGI. The CDR3: CASSKGGGYGYTF. CDR3 DNA: TGTGCCAGCTCTAAGGGGGGCGGCTATGGCTACACCTTC.

The chain has TRBV11-3 and TRBJ2-1, with 7 bases that match TRBD2. Germline CDR1 and CDR2: SGHNT and YENEEA. V gave up 3 bases and J gave up 4 bases; unmatched junction bases: 6. This CDR3 has 15 residues. The CDR3 loop is CASSFGLAVYNEQFF. Written as DNA, the CDR3 is TGTGCCAGCAGCTTTGGGCTAGCGGTTTACAATGAGCAGTTCTTC.